This T cell receptor (beta chain) was obtained from a study of T cell clonotyping in hematopoietic cell transplantation. Time point reported: recipient sample about 28 days before transplant, after cytoreduction. The assay was immunoSEQ multiplex PCR, and TCRdb's table has in-frame clones only and misses some. Among about 29,000 clones listed, approximately 80% were seen once. Trimming left V 4 bases short and J 0 bases short, with 14 bases between. Germline-derived CDR1 and CDR2 are MNHEY and SVGAGI. The CDR3 runs to 16 residues. As for this clone: What it recognizes is unknown.

Study results and limitations: After transplant, recipient diversity fell while pathologically expanded clonotypes grew through day 180.

The TCR originated in a woman in her twenties or thirties with chronic myeloid leukemia. Some clones in this sample may be carry-over from other donors' samples. The J gene is TRBJ2-3, the V gene TRBV6-5, with D possibly matching TRBD2 (6 bases). The sample here was peripheral blood mononuclear cells, taken before stem cell transplant. The chain's CDR3 is CASSLGGRFSTDTQYF. The CDR3 nucleotides are TGTGCCAGCAGTTTAGGAGGGCGGTTTAGCACAGATACGCAGTATTTT.